This is a list of T cell receptor beta chains from one sample in a study of naive and memory T cell subsets. From the UMI-ligation and nested PCR reads, TCRdb called clonotypes with MiXCR, one entry per CDR3 protein. The sample has approximately 85,000 distinct CDR3 sequences, 7% to 8% seen once. The specimen sequenced was central memory CD4+ T cells from blood. The receptor source for this set is a human donor in good health. Each CDR3 is given with its conserved first and last residue. The D gene is left open where the match is weak. The size field is filled for only some rows; it gives once, few, many or a size class.

TRBJ2-1 . TRBV11-2 TRBD2 CASSFSRGSHNEQFF TGTGCCAGCAGCTTTTCCCGCGGGAGCCACAATGAGCAGTTCTTC
TRBJ2-1 . TRBV20-1 TRBD2 CSAGGTSGGHDEQFF TGCAGTGCCGGAGGGACTAGCGGGGGGCACGATGAGCAGTTCTTC
TRBJ2-3 many TRBV11-2 TRBD2 CASRSFGGRGTDTQYF TGTGCCAGCAGGTCCTTCGGGGGGAGGGGCACAGATACGCAGTATTTT
TRBJ2-5 many TRBV12-3/TRBV12-4 TRBD1 CASSLGGGSETQYF TGTGCCAGCAGCCTAGGGGGCGGATCGGAGACCCAGTACTTC
TRBJ2-5 many TRBV9 . CASSRDRETQYF TGTGCCAGCAGCCGGGACCGAGAGACCCAGTACTTC
TRBJ1-1 many TRBV9 TRBD1 CASSVVAGGGGTEAFF TGTGCCAGCAGCGTAGTGGCAGGGGGCGGTGGCACTGAAGCTTTCTTT
TRBJ2-7 few TRBV15 TRBD2 CATSSRGGSYEQYF TGTGCCACCAGCAGCCGCGGGGGATCCTACGAGCAGTACTTC
TRBJ1-1 few TRBV6-2/TRBV6-3 . CASSPPTDNTEAFF TGTGCCAGCAGTCCCCCGACCGATAACACTGAAGCTTTCTTT
TRBJ1-2 once TRBV27 TRBD1 CASSPGTGRRNGYTF TGTGCCAGCAGTCCAGGGACAGGCCGCCGGAATGGCTACACCTTC
TRBJ2-3 few TRBV20-1 TRBD2 CSARAATSGSYTQYF TGCAGTGCTAGAGCGGCGACTAGCGGGAGTTATACGCAGTATTTT
TRBJ1-1 many TRBV20-1 TRBD1 CSADRGRTEAFF TGCAGTGCTGACAGGGGAAGGACTGAAGCTTTCTTT
TRBJ1-2 many TRBV7-8 . CASSLVGRNYGYTF TGTGCCAGCAGCTTAGTTGGAAGAAACTATGGCTACACCTTC
TRBJ2-1 many TRBV6-2/TRBV6-3 TRBD2 CASSPPSGGANEQFF TGTGCCAGCAGCCCCCCTAGCGGGGGGGCCAATGAGCAGTTCTTC
TRBJ1-1 many TRBV6-2/TRBV6-3 TRBD1 CASSYSIRDRGTNTEAFF TGTGCCAGCAGTTACAGCATCCGGGACAGGGGTACGAACACTGAAGCTTTCTTT
TRBJ2-3 . TRBV19 TRBD1 CASSRQGPDTQYF TGTGCCAGTAGTCGACAGGGCCCAGATACGCAGTATTTT
TRBJ1-1 . TRBV11-2 . CASSGRESRATEAFF TGTGCCAGCAGCGGCAGGGAGAGTAGGGCCACTGAAGCTTTCTTT
TRBJ2-7 . TRBV20-1 TRBD1 CSAPGQGINEQYF TGCAGTGCTCCTGGACAGGGTATAAACGAGCAGTACTTC
TRBJ1-1 . TRBV7-9 . CASSLAYQWRTEAFF TGTGCCAGCAGCTTAGCGTATCAGTGGAGAACTGAAGCTTTCTTT
TRBJ2-5 many TRBV7-9 TRBD2 CASSPSGGETQYF TGTGCCAGCAGCCCGAGCGGGGGAGAGACCCAGTACTTC
TRBJ2-3 many TRBV20-1 . CSASRRESTDTQYF TGCAGTGCTAGCCGGCGGGAAAGCACAGATACGCAGTATTTT
TRBJ1-1 . TRBV12-3/TRBV12-4 . CASSLLMNTEAFF TGTGCCAGCAGTTTATTAATGAACACTGAAGCTTTCTTT
TRBJ1-2 many TRBV10-3 TRBD1 CAISDPGGAVYGYTF TGTGCCATCAGCGATCCAGGGGGCGCGGTGTATGGCTACACCTTC
TRBJ1-1 many TRBV5-6 . CASSFAGGTEAFF TGTGCCAGCAGCTTCGCGGGGGGCACTGAAGCTTTCTTT
TRBJ1-1 many TRBV9 . CASSVVKGFSLNTEAFF TGTGCCAGCAGCGTAGTGAAGGGATTCTCCTTGAACACTGAAGCTTTCTTT
TRBJ2-5 few TRBV20-1 . CSVNKGDLQETQYF TGCAGTGTTAATAAAGGGGACTTACAAGAGACCCAGTACTTC
TRBJ2-3 . TRBV7-2 . CASRLNTDTQYF TGTGCCAGCAGACTAAACACAGATACGCAGTATTTT
TRBJ1-5 few TRBV30 . CAWSWGANQPQHF TGTGCCTGGAGTTGGGGGGCCAATCAGCCCCAGCATTTT
TRBJ1-6 many TRBV20-1 . CSASPRGNSPLHF TGCAGTGCTAGCCCGAGGGGGAATTCACCCCTCCACTTT
TRBJ2-7 many TRBV12-3/TRBV12-4 . CASSFKGHGEQYF TGTGCCAGCAGTTTTAAAGGTCATGGCGAGCAGTACTTC
TRBJ1-2 many TRBV11-2 . CASSSTDRTYSYGYTF TGTGCCAGCAGCTCAACAGACCGCACCTACTCCTATGGCTACACCTTC
TRBJ1-2 many TRBV6-2/TRBV6-3 TRBD1 CASSYAQGAVYGYTF TGTGCCAGCAGTTACGCCCAGGGGGCGGTCTATGGCTACACCTTC
TRBJ2-3 . TRBV11-2 TRBD1 CASSKRTGVGTDTQYF TGTGCCAGCAGCAAGCGGACAGGGGTCGGCACAGATACGCAGTATTTT
TRBJ1-5 many TRBV6-6 TRBD1 CASRLGTDHSNQPQHF TGTGCCAGCAGACTCGGGACAGACCATAGCAATCAGCCCCAGCATTTT
TRBJ2-3 . TRBV5-1 . CASSLGADDTQYF TGCGCCAGCAGCTTGGGCGCGGATGATACGCAGTATTTT
TRBJ2-2 few TRBV6-2/TRBV6-3 . CASKEVGRKLFF TGTGCCAGCAAAGAGGTGGGGAGGAAGCTGTTTTTT
TRBJ1-5 many TRBV6-1 . CASSDVGGGNQPQHF TGTGCCAGCAGTGATGTGGGGGGTGGCAATCAGCCCCAGCATTTT